The T cell receptor beta chain under discussion was sequenced for a study of blood T cell repertoires in COVID-19. As for the study in general: Acute and convalescent COVID-19 samples came from the United States, Italy and Spain.

The method was immunoSEQ multiplex PCR; TCRdb's version includes in-frame clones alone and lacks a portion of them. The table records about 140,000 clones, roughly four fifths of them present only once. The germline gives CDR1 MNHNS, CDR2 SASEGT. V dropped 3 bases and J dropped 4 bases, with 13 bases sitting between them. This CDR3 contains 15 residues. The receptor's source is a woman aged 45 to 65 with acute COVID-19. Source material: PBMCs or T cells enriched from blood (not recorded which). This chain links TRBV6-1 with TRBJ1-5, with a weak D call TRBD1 (5 bases). The chain's CDR3 is CASSEGNGGNQPQHF. CDR3 in DNA: TGTGCCAGCAGTGAGGGGAACGGGGGGAATCAGCCCCAGCATTTT.